This TCR beta chain was recovered during a study of Graves' ophthalmopathy and Graves' hyperthyroidism. Ten or more counts support this clonotype. Patients were excluded if they had other autoimmune diseases or uncontrolled infections, and likewise if pregnancy or lactation applied. Thyroid ultrasound, orbital computed tomography, TRAb, serum thyroxine and clinical symptoms formed the basis of diagnosis. The V end was cut by 6 bases, the J end by 2 bases, with 4 bases between. The CDR3 totals 11 residues. CDR3 regions of TCR beta were amplified from RNA transcripts. HTBI-primed first-round RT-PCR preceded second-round multiplex PCR. A single record per CDR3 protein comes from TCRdb applying MiXCR to the multiplex PCR reads. The top ten hold around 1.4% of the sample, which has 360,000 or so distinct CDR3 sequences, around 18% seen once.

This clonotype was obtained from a young woman with Graves' ophthalmopathy. The chain links TRBV12-3 or TRBV12-4 to TRBJ1-2; no clear D. Sequenced sample: peripheral blood. The CDR3 nucleotides read TGTGCCAGCAGCATGAACTATGGCTACACCTTC. Protein product: CASSMNYGYTF.